The clone carrying this T cell receptor (beta chain) was counted many times. What it binds is unknown. From the PCR reads, TCRdb re-called clones with MiXCR. The table lists about 62,000 clones, about 3.8% of them singletons. The CDR3 runs 13 residues. CDR1 is MDHEN, CDR2 SYDVKM, per germline. Every patient was untreated before thyroid surgery. The entry originates in a study of metastatic and nonmetastatic thyroid tumors. The study, taken as a whole, reports: TCR beta diversity was reportedly significantly higher in malignant thyroid tumors than benign nodules, in blood and tumor.

Material: blood. The chain uses TRBV28 and TRBJ1-2; D ambiguous. The clonotype was recovered from a female donor with papillary thyroid cancer or a benign thyroid nodule (not recorded which). Some clones in this sample may be carry-over from other donors' samples. CDR3 bases: TGTGGGACCCCCGGTCTCCTTAGCTATGGCTACACCTTC. Translating it yields CGTPGLLSYGYTF.